This TCR beta chain comes out of a study of a mutant IDH1 vaccine in newly diagnosed glioma. Across the whole study: Radiotherapy, temozolomide, or both had been given previously, and both were given to most. Held at week 35, visit V12 was the safety follow-up, and visit V13 followed at week 47. Findings of the study overall: The occurrence of vaccine-induced immune responses was seen in around 94% of patients. Pseudoprogression appears to have had no connection to changes in top peripheral T cell clonotypes.

The germline gives CDR1 SGHDT, CDR2 YYEEEE. The CDR3 sequence is 15 residues long. Trimming removed 4 bases from V and 0 bases from J; junction bases left unmatched: 7. Sequencing was performed with immunoSEQ multiplex PCR; in TCRdb, only in-frame clones are kept and a portion is missing. The sample consists of around 61,000 clones, 60% to 80% of them appearing once. Time point specified: week 47, end of study. Doses consisted of 300 ug of mutant IDH1 20-mer peptide each, paired with topical imiquimod. This clone was detected once. The target antigen is unknown. This receptor was obtained from a man aged 50 to 59 with glioma. The sequenced sample was PBMCs, obtained from a glioma patient whose treatment included an IDH1 peptide vaccine. The chain combines TRBV5-6 with TRBJ2-7, with 7 bases matching TRBD1. The CDR3: CASSPGQRYSYEQYF. CDR3 DNA sequence: TGTGCCAGCAGCCCGGGACAGCGATACTCCTACGAGCAGTACTTC.